Listed here are 32 T cell receptor beta chains from one sample, sequenced in a study of a mutant IDH1 vaccine in newly diagnosed glioma. For these receptors, no antigen is known. Assay used: immunoSEQ multiplex PCR; TCRdb lists only in-frame clones, some missing. The data hold tens of thousands of clones, with under 80% observed a single time. As to time point: week 23, last vaccination. Alongside topical imiquimod, each dose of vaccine comprised 300 ug of mutant IDH1 20-mer peptide. Sample: PBMCs, taken from a glioma patient whose treatment included an IDH1 peptide vaccine. These receptors were collected from a man aged 50 or older with glioma.

The table lists this clone with a few counts. The chain uses TRBV15 and TRBJ1-1; D gene uncertain. V lost 3 bases, J lost 7 bases, and 6 bases lay in between. Germline values: CDR1 LNHNV, CDR2 YYDKDF (reference sequence). The CDR3 is 11 residues long. In nucleotides, the CDR3 is TGTGCCACCAGCAGGGGGAATGAAGCTTTCTTT. Protein sequence: CATSRGNEAFF.

The CDR3 protein is CASSKVEYF. CDR3 nucleotide sequence: TGTGCCAGCAGCAAGGTAGAGTACTTC. V is TRBV3-1 (or the pseudogene TRBV3-2) and J is TRBJ2-5; D is ambiguous. The CDR3 is 9 amino acids. Trimming took 5 bases from V and 12 from J, leaving 7 bases between them. CDR1 is LGHDT, CDR2 YNNKEL, per germline (reference sequence).

With regard to this clone: The sample carries other DNA sequences with the same CDR3. This sequence joins TRBV27 and TRBJ1-5; D unresolved. V lost 2 bases and J lost 0, with 8 bases in between. This CDR3 is built from 15 residues. The germline CDR1 and CDR2 sequences are MNHEY and SMNVEV (reference sequence). CDR3 sequence (DNA): TGTGCCAGCAGTTTAAACCCACTTAGCAATCAGCCCCAGCATTTT. As protein: CASSLNPLSNQPQHF.

The chain carries TRBV16 and TRBJ1-5, with 7 nucleotides matching TRBD1. Unmatched junction bases numbered 18, after V lost 6 bases and J lost 7 bases. CDR3 size: 17 residues. Germline CDR1 reads KGHSY; CDR2 reads FQNENV. CDR3 amino acids: CASSDDLNRGSGQPQHF. CDR3 nucleotides: TGTGCCAGCAGTGATGATCTGAACAGGGGCTCGGGCCAGCCCCAGCATTTT.

The CDR3 is CASSSPPQQFF. The CDR3 DNA is TGTGCCAGCAGTTCTCCGCCTCAGCAGTTCTTC. This chain links TRBV6-1 with TRBJ2-1; no reliable D call. Germline V gene sequence: CDR1 MNHNS, CDR2 SASEGT. V lost 5 bases, J lost 11 bases, and 10 bases lay in between. The CDR3 covers 11 residues.

The rearrangement uses TRBV29-1 and TRBJ2-6, with 10 bases aligning to TRBD1. Looked up from germline, CDR1 is SQVTM and CDR2 is ANQGSEA. The V and J ends lost 5 bases and 6 bases, in that order; junction bases with no gene match: 4. This CDR3 has 14 residues. The CDR3 DNA is TGCAGCGTTAAGACAGGGGGCGAGGCCAACGTCCTGACTTTC. It yields the protein CSVKTGGEANVLTF.

This clone showed up just a few times. The chain uses TRBV4-3 and TRBJ2-7; TRBD1 matches 10 bases. J was trimmed by 6 bases and V by 4 bases; bases with no gene match: 6. The length of the CDR3 is 14 residues. CDR1 and CDR2 (germline): LGHNA, YSLEER. CDR3 sequence: CASSPRQGASEQYF. The DNA for the CDR3 is TGCGCCAGCAGCCCTAGACAGGGGGCTAGCGAGCAGTACTTC.

V and J are TRBV5-1 and TRBJ2-1; D is ambiguous. The CDR3 is made up of 13 amino acids. CDR1 and CDR2 from the germline V gene are SGHRS and YFSETQ. The ends were cut back, 4 bases at V and 4 bases at J, with 9 bases in the middle. CDR3 protein: CASSPRVYNEQFF. The CDR3, as DNA: TGCGCCAGCAGCCCCCGGGTATACAATGAGCAGTTCTTC. The variable domain in full, completed from reference TRBV5-1 and TRBJ2-1, reads KAGVTQTPRYLIKTRGQQVTLSCSPISGHRSVSWYQQTPGQGLQFLFEYFSETQRNKGNFPGRFSGRQFSNSRSEMNVSTLELGDSALYLCASSPRVYNEQFFGPGTRLTVL.

The V gene is TRBV10-2, the J gene TRBJ2-1; 8 bases are shared with TRBD2. CDR3 length: 14 amino acids. CDR1 WSHSY and CDR2 SAAADI come from the germline V gene. V was pared by 5 bases and J by 7 bases, with 7 bases of the junction left unmatched. The DNA for the CDR3 is TGCGCCAGCAGTAATGGCGGGGGGTCAAATGAGCAGTTCTTC. Translation gives CASSNGGGSNEQFF.

Judged by abundance, this clone is medium-sized. This rearrangement joins TRBV7-3 to TRBJ1-1; D unclear. Germline CDR1 is SGHTA and CDR2 is FQGTGA. There are 13 residues in the CDR3. The germline V and J ends were trimmed by 5 bases and 1 base, with 8 bases remaining between them. The chain's CDR3 is CASSLQKNTEAFF. CDR3 DNA sequence: TGTGCCAGCAGCCTGCAGAAGAACACTGAAGCTTTCTTT.

The chain recombines TRBV28 with TRBJ2-3; D ambiguous. This CDR3 has 11 amino acids. Trimming removed 4 bases at V and 4 bases at J, with 3 bases between. Germline assignment: CDR1 MDHEN and CDR2 SYDVKM. The CDR3 nucleotides read TGTGCCAGCAGTTCTCCAGATACGCAGTATTTT. Translated, it gives CASSSPDTQYF. Combining the CDR3 with reference TRBV28 and TRBJ2-3 gives the whole variable domain DVKVTQSSRYLVKRTGEKVFLECVQDMDHENMFWYRQDPGLGLRLIYFSYDVKMKEKGDIPEGYSVSREKKERFSLILESASTNQTSMYLCASSSPDTQYFGPGTRLTVL.

The rearrangement uses TRBV30 and TRBJ2-3, with 8 bases lining up with TRBD1. The CDR3 length is 13 residues. Germline V gene sequence: CDR1 GTSNPN, CDR2 SVGIG (reference sequence). With V trimmed by 1 base and J by 6 bases, 3 bases remained unmatched. CDR3 protein: CAWSAGTGDTQYF. For the CDR3, the DNA is TGTGCCTGGAGTGCGGGGACAGGCGATACGCAGTATTTT. The entire variable domain, with the rest obtained from reference TRBV30 and TRBJ2-3, is as follows: SQTIHQWPATLVQPVGSPLSLECTVEGTSNPNLYWYRQAAGRGLQLLFYSVGIGQISSEVPQNLSASRPQDRQFILSSKKLLLSDSGFYLCAWSAGTGDTQYFGPGTRLTVL.

The genes are TRBV2 and TRBJ1-1, with 7 bases that match TRBD1. The CDR3 is made up of 14 amino acids. From germline, CDR1 is SNHLY and CDR2 FYNNEI. Trimming removed 7 bases from V and 4 bases from J; junction bases left unmatched: 9. The CDR3 coding sequence is TGTGCCAGCACGAAAGGGGGCGTCGGCACTGAAGCTTTCTTT. It translates to CASTKGGVGTEAFF.

This chain joins TRBV7-9 and TRBJ2-4; 8 bases are shared with TRBD1. The CDR3 is made up of 14 amino acids. The trim removed 5 bases at V and 5 bases at J, leaving 5 bases unmatched. Germline V gene lookup returns CDR1 SEHNR and CDR2 FQNEAQ (reference sequence). The CDR3 bases are TGTGCCAGCAGCGCCATGGACAGGGAAAACATTCAGTACTTC. It yields the protein CASSAMDRENIQYF.

The chain has TRBV19 and TRBJ1-5, with 8 bases lining up with TRBD1. Germline assignment: CDR1 LNHDA and CDR2 SQIVND (reference sequence). The V gene end was trimmed by 5 bases and the J gene end by 1 base; junction bases not matched to a gene: 13. The CDR3 contains 18 residues. The CDR3 coding sequence is TGTGCCAGTAGTCCAGGGGGCCTTCTTCTAATAAGCAATCAGCCCCAGCATTTT. Protein sequence: CASSPGGLLLISNQPQHF.

The rearrangement uses TRBV7-9 and TRBJ1-4, with a weak D call TRBD1 (5 bases). The CDR3 length is 12 residues. Trimming left V 7 bases short and J 5 bases short, with 8 bases between. Germline loops: CDR1 SEHNR, CDR2 FQNEAQ (reference sequence). Here the CDR3 reads CASKRGNEKLFF. DNA of the CDR3: TGTGCCAGCAAGAGGGGAAATGAAAAACTGTTTTTT.

The gene calls are TRBV27 and TRBJ1-2, with D tentatively TRBD1 (6 bases). V lost 6 bases and J 8 bases, leaving 16 bases between the germline ends. This CDR3 region has 13 residues. Germline V lookup: CDR1 MNHEY, CDR2 SMNVEV (reference sequence). The CDR3 is CASRTTGHVGYTF. CDR3 coding DNA: TGTGCCAGCAGGACCACAGGGCACGTAGGCTACACCTTC.

The chain combines TRBV2 with TRBJ2-2, with 11 bases matching TRBD2. The V segment lost 7 bases and the J segment 4 bases; nucleotides outside the gene matches: 8. Germline V gene sequence: CDR1 SNHLY, CDR2 FYNNEI. This CDR3 region has 16 residues. CDR3 DNA sequence: TGTGCCAGCAATAGGGCTAGCGGGGGGCCCACCGGGGAGCTGTTTTTT. Translated, it gives CASNRASGGPTGELFF.

The chain links TRBV7-2 to TRBJ1-5; 9 nucleotides match TRBD1. The V gene end was trimmed by 3 bases and the J gene end by 3 bases; junction bases not matched to a gene: 6. The CDR3 spans 16 residues. CDR1 SGHTA and CDR2 FQGNSA come from the germline V gene. The CDR3 bases are TGTGCCAGCAGCTTGGCACAGGGGGCACTCAATCAGCCCCAGCATTTT. Its protein product is CASSLAQGALNQPQHF.

This clone occurred once. V is TRBV5-1 and J is TRBJ1-6; unclear D gene. The CDR3 is 14 amino acids. V lost 0 bases, J lost 6 bases, and 7 bases lay in between. Germline V gene lookup returns CDR1 SGHRS and CDR2 YFSETQ. CDR3 residues: CASSLDASNSPLHF. In DNA form, the CDR3 reads TGCGCCAGCAGCTTGGACGCATCTAATTCACCCCTCCACTTT.

This CDR3 reads CASKQGTGFNEQYF. The CDR3 nucleotides read TGCGCCAGCAAACAGGGGACAGGGTTCAACGAGCAGTACTTC. The chain has TRBV5-1 and TRBJ2-7, with TRBD1 matching 9 bases. CDR3 size: 14 residues. The junction had 9 bases not matched to a gene; V was cut back by 6 bases and J by 5 bases. Germline values: CDR1 SGHRS, CDR2 YFSETQ.

The V and J genes are TRBV19 and TRBJ1-1, with D tentatively TRBD1 (6 bases). Trimming took 8 bases from V and 7 from J, leaving 11 bases between them. The germline V gene encodes CDR1 LNHDA and CDR2 SQIVND (reference sequence). This CDR3 spans 11 amino acids. The CDR3 spells CASAMTGEAFF. The CDR3 DNA reads TGTGCCAGTGCCATGACAGGTGAAGCTTTCTTT.

The genes are TRBV29-1 and TRBJ2-5; 7 positions match TRBD2. V was pared by 4 bases and J by 2 bases, with 7 bases of the junction left unmatched. The CDR3 totals 14 residues. CDR1 and CDR2 from the germline V gene are SQVTM and ANQGSEA. CDR3 sequence (DNA): TGCAGCGTTGTGGCGGTGGGGGGGCAAGAGACCCAGTACTTC. Its protein is CSVVAVGGQETQYF.

The chain carries TRBV7-2 and TRBJ1-2, with 8 bases aligning to TRBD1. V trimming: 1 base; J trimming: 0 bases; junction bases outside the gene matches: 4. The CDR3 sequence is 16 residues long. Looked up from germline, CDR1 is SGHTA and CDR2 is FQGNSA. The CDR3 sequence: CASSLGTGLTNYGYTF. The DNA of the CDR3 is TGTGCCAGCAGCTTAGGGACAGGGTTAACTAACTATGGCTACACCTTC.

This clone was seen once. The chain combines TRBV30 with TRBJ1-3; D unresolved. The CDR3 runs 14 residues. Germline CDR1 GTSNPN, CDR2 SVGIG (reference sequence). Trimming left V 3 bases short and J 4 bases short, with 13 bases between. The CDR3 loop is CAWSESMAGNTIYF. CDR3 in DNA: TGTGCCTGGAGCGAATCCATGGCCGGAAACACCATATATTTT.

V is TRBV25-1 and J is TRBJ1-3; the D gene is possibly TRBD1 (5 bases). The ends were cut back, 6 bases at V and 2 bases at J, with 8 bases in the middle. Looked up from germline, CDR1 is MGHDK and CDR2 is SYGVNS. This CDR3 spans 13 amino acids. The CDR3: CASRGDPGNTIYF. CDR3 bases: TGTGCCAGCAGGGGGGATCCTGGAAACACCATATATTTT.

The V gene is TRBV7-9, the J gene TRBJ2-3; maybe TRBD2 (5 bases). The CDR3 is 16 residues long. V lost 4 bases and J 8 bases, leaving 22 bases between the germline ends. Germline V gene sequence: CDR1 SEHNR, CDR2 FQNEAQ (reference sequence). CDR3: CASSSAFGEKGGTQYF. As DNA, the CDR3 is TGTGCCAGCAGCTCCGCTTTCGGGGAGAAAGGTGGTACGCAGTATTTT. The full variable domain, with the rest looked up from reference TRBV7-9 and TRBJ2-3, is DTGVSQNPRHKITKRGQNVTFRCDPISEHNRLYWYRQTLGQGPEFLTYFQNEAQLEKSRLLSDRFSAERPKGSFSTLEIQRTEQGDSAMYLCASSSAFGEKGGTQYFGPGTRLTVL.

The V call is TRBV30, the J call TRBJ1-1, with D tentatively TRBD1 (6 bases). Looked up from germline, CDR1 is GTSNPN and CDR2 is SVGIG (reference sequence). The CDR3 spans 14 residues. Trimming removed 1 base at V and 1 base at J, with 10 bases between. The CDR3: CAWSGRGRNTEAFF. The CDR3 nucleotides read TGTGCCTGGAGTGGAAGGGGGAGGAACACTGAAGCTTTCTTT.

This clone was observed a single time. The V call is TRBV6-1, the J call TRBJ1-1, with D perhaps TRBD1 (6 bases). Between the trimmed V and J ends, which lost 1 base and 0 bases, there was a span of 15 bases. Germline V lookup: CDR1 MNHNS, CDR2 SASEGT. The CDR3 contains 17 residues. The CDR3 spells CASSEGLGQGLNTEAFF. The CDR3 bases are TGTGCCAGCAGTGAAGGTCTGGGGCAGGGGTTGAACACTGAAGCTTTCTTT.

This chain connects TRBV30 to TRBJ1-4, with 8 bases lining up with TRBD1. The CDR3 runs 15 residues. J gave up 5 bases and V 3 bases, and 8 bases lay outside the gene matches. CDR1 is GTSNPN, CDR2 SVGIG, per germline (reference sequence). The CDR3 DNA reads as TGTGCCTGGAGGCAAAGGGGACAGGAAAATGAAAAACTGTTTTTT. It codes for CAWRQRGQENEKLFF.

This rearrangement joins TRBV5-1 to TRBJ2-7; 8 bases are a match to TRBD1. V shed 6 bases, J shed 5 bases, and the junction held 4 bases outside the gene matches. Germline V gives CDR1 SGHRS, CDR2 YFSETQ. The CDR3 totals 12 residues. The CDR3 nucleotides are TGCGCCAGCACGAGACAGGGGCACGAGCAGTACTTC. The encoded protein is CASTRQGHEQYF.

This clone is medium-sized by share. The chain employs TRBV4-1 and TRBJ1-2; 7 positions match TRBD1. V lost 1 base and J lost 4; bases outside the gene matches: 3. CDR3 length: 14 residues. Germline V lookup: CDR1 MGHRA, CDR2 YSYEKL. This CDR3 reads CASSQVGTAYGYTF. Here the CDR3 DNA reads TGCGCCAGCAGCCAAGTAGGGACAGCCTATGGCTACACCTTC.